This TCR beta chain derives from a study of graft-versus-host responses after intestinal transplantation. The CDR3 has 15 residues. V shed 5 bases and J shed 7 bases, with 18 bases lying between them. Germline assignment: CDR1 SGHAT and CDR2 FQNNGV. The assay was immunoSEQ multiplex PCR, and TCRdb's table has in-frame clones only and misses some. The table records around 14,000 clones, around 96% of them present only once. The chain employs TRBV11-2 and TRBJ1-5, with a possible D match to TRBD1 (5 bases). Sequencing was performed on PBMCs, taken 9 days after transplant. The TCR originated in a human patient who received an intestinal transplant, so some T cells may come from the graft donor. The DNA for the CDR3 is TGTGCCAGCAGCCTTGGGCAGGGAGCTTACCAGCCCCAGCATTTT. Its protein is CASSLGQGAYQPQHF. The variable domain in full, completed from reference TRBV11-2 and TRBJ1-5, reads EAGVAQSPRYKIIEKRQSVAFWCNPISGHATLYWYQQILGQGPKLLIQFQNNGVVDDSQLPKDRFSAERLKGVDSTLKIQPAKLEDSAVYLCASSLGQGAYQPQHFGDGTRLSIL.